This T cell receptor beta chain originates from a study of vaccination and CD4 T cells after COVID-19. Sequenced with the Oncomine TCR Beta short-read assay was DNA taken from cultured CD4+ T cells. TCRdb reprocessed the PCR reads via MiXCR and lists one record per CDR3 protein. The data show under 7,500 distinct CDR3 sequences, less than 75% seen once. This CDR3 comprises 14 residues. The germline V gene has CDR1 DFQATT and CDR2 SNEGSKA (reference sequence). V lost 4 bases and J lost 2; bases outside the gene matches: 4. With regard to this clonotype: Its matching antigen is unknown.

Documented treatment: approximately nine-day PBMC culture with coronavirus spike peptide pools or control peptides (ViraFEST assay). The sequencing sample was made of CD4+ T cells from blood, cultured in vitro. This chain connects TRBV20-1 to TRBJ2-7, with 11 bases that match TRBD2. This TCR was recovered from a human donor who had recovered from COVID-19. CDR3 sequence: CSATRTSGPYEQYF. The CDR3 coding sequence is TGCAGTGCTACGAGGACTAGCGGGCCCTACGAGCAGTACTTC.